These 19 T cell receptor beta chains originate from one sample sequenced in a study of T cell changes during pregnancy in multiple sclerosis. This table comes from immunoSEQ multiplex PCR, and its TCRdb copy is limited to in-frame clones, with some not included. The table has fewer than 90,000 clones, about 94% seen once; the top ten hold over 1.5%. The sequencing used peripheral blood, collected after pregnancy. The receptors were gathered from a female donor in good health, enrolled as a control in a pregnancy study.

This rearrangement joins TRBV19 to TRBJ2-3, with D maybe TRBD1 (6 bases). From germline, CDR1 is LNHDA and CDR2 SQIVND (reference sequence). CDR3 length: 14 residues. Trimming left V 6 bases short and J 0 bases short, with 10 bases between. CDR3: CASRLGQSTDTQYF. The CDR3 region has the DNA TGTGCCAGTAGGCTCGGACAGAGCACAGATACGCAGTATTTT.

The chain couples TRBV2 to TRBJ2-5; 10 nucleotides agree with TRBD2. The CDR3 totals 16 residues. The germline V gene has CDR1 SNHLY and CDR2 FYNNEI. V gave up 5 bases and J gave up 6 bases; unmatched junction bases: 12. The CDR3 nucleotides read TGTGCCAGCAGTAAACGGGCTAGCGGGAGCCGGCAGACCCAGTACTTC. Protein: CASSKRASGSRQTQYF.

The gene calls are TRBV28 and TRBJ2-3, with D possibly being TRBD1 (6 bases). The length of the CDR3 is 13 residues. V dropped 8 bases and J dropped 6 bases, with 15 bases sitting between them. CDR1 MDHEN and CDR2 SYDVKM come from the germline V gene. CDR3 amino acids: CASGRQVPDTQYF. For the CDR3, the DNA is TGTGCCAGCGGGAGACAGGTCCCCGATACGCAGTATTTT.

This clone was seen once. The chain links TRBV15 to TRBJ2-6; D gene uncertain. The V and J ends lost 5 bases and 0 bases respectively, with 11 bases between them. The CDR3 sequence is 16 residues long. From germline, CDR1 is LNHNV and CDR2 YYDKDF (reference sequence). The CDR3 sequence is CATSGSISSGANVLTF. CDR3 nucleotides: TGTGCCACCAGCGGTTCAATTAGCTCTGGGGCCAACGTCCTGACTTTC.

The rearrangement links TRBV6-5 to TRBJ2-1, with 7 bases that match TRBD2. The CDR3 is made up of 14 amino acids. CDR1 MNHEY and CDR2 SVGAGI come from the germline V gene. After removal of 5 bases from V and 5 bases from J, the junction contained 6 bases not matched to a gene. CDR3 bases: TGTGCCAGCAGTCGGACTAGTTCCCACAATGAGCAGTTCTTC. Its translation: CASSRTSSHNEQFF.

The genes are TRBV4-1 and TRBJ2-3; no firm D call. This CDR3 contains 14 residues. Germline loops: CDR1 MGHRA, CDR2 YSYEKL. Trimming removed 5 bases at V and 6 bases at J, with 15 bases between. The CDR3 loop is CASSSGIVSDTQYF. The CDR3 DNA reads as TGCGCCAGCAGCTCGGGTATAGTTTCGGATACGCAGTATTTT.

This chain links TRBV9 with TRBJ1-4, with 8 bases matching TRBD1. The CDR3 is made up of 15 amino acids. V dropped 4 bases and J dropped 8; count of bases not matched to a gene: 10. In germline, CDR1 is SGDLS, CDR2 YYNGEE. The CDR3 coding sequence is TGTGCCAGCAGCCGTACCGGGACAGGACGAGAAAAACTGTTTTTT. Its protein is CASSRTGTGREKLFF.

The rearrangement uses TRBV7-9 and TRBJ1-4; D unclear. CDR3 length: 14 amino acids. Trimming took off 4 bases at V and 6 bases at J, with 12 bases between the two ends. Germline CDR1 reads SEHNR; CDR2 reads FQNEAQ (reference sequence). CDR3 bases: TGTGCCAGCAGCTACCCCCCGGCGGATGAAAAACTGTTTTTT. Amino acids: CASSYPPADEKLFF.

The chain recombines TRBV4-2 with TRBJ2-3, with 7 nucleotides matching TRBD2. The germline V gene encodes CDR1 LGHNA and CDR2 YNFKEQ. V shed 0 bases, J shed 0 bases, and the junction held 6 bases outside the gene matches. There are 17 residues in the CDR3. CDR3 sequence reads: CASSQDIERGSTDTQYF. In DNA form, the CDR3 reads TGTGCCAGCAGCCAAGATATAGAGCGGGGAAGCACAGATACGCAGTATTTT.

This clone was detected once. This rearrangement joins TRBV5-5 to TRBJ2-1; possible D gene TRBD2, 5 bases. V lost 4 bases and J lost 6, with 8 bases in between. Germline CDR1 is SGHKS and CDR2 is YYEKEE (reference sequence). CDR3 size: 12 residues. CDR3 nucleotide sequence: TGTGCCAGCAGCATACTAGGCAATGAGCAGTTCTTC. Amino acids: CASSILGNEQFF.

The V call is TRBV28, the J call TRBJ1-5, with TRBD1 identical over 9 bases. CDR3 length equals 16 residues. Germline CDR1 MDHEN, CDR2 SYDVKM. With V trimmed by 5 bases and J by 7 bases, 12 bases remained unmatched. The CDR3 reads CASSPLGQGIQQPQHF. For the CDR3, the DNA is TGTGCCAGCAGTCCCCTGGGACAGGGAATTCAACAGCCCCAGCATTTT.

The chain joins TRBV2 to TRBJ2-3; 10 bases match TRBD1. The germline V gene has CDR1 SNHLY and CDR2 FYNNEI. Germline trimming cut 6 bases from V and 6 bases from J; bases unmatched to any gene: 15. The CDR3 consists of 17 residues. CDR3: CASSTDPDRGARDTQYF. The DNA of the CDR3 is TGTGCCAGCAGCACCGACCCGGACAGGGGGGCCCGGGATACGCAGTATTTT. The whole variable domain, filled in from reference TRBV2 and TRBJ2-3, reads EPEVTQTPSHQVTQMGQEVILRCVPISNHLYFYWYRQILGQKVEFLVSFYNNEISEKSEIFDDQFSVERPDGSNFTLKIRSTKLEDSAMYFCASSTDPDRGARDTQYFGPGTRLTVL.

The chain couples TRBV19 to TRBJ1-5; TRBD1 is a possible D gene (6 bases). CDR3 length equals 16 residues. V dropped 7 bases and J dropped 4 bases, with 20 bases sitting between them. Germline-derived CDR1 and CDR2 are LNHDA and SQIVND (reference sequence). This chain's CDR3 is CASTASQGRWNQPQHF. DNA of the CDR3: TGTGCCAGTACTGCATCACAGGGACGTTGGAATCAGCCCCAGCATTTT.

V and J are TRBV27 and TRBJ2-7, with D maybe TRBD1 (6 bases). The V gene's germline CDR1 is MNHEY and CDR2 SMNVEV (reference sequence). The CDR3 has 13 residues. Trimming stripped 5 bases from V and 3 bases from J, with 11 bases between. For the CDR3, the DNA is TGTGCCAGCAGTCGGACAGCTTACTACGAGCAGTACTTC. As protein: CASSRTAYYEQYF.

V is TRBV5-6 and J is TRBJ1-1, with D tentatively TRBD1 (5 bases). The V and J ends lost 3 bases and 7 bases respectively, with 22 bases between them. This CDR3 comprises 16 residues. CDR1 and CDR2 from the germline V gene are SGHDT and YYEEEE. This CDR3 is CASSSGTAFWYGEAFF. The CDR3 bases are TGTGCCAGCAGCTCCGGGACTGCATTTTGGTACGGTGAAGCTTTCTTT. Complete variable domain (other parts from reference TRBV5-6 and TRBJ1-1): DAGVTQSPTHLIKTRGQQVTLRCSPKSGHDTVSWYQQALGQGPQFIFQYYEEEERQRGNFPDRFSGHQFPNYSSELNVNALLLGDSALYLCASSSGTAFWYGEAFFGQGTRLTVV.

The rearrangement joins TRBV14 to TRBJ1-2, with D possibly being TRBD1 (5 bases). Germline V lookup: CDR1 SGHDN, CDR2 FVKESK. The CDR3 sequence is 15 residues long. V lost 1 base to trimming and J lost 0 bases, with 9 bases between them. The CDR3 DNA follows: TGTGCCAGCAGCCAAGTTTCAGGGTCTAACTATGGCTACACCTTC. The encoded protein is CASSQVSGSNYGYTF.

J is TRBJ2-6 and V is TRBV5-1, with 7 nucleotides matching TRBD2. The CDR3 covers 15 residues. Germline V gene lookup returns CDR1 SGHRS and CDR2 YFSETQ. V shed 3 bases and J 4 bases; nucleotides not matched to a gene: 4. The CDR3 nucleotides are TGCGCCAGCAGCTCCCCGGGAGGAGGGGCCAACGTCCTGACTTTC. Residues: CASSSPGGGANVLTF.

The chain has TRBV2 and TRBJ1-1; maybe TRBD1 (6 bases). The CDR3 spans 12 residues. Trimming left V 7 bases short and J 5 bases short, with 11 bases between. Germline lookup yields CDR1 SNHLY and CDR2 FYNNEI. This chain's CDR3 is CASNRELTEAFF. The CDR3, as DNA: TGTGCCAGCAACAGGGAATTAACTGAAGCTTTCTTT.

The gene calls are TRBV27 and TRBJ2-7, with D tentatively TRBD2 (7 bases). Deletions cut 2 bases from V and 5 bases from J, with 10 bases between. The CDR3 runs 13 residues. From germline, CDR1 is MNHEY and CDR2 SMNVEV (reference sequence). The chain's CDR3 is CASSLGGANEQYF. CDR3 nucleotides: TGTGCCAGCAGTTTAGGGGGGGCAAACGAGCAGTACTTC.